This T cell receptor beta chain comes out of a study of OX40 agonist ivuxolimab in advanced cancers. Background on the study: An agonistic anti-OX40 (CD134) antibody, ivuxolimab, was used to treat the patients.

This CDR3 region has 15 residues. In germline, CDR1 is SGHTA, CDR2 FQGNSA. V lost 7 bases and J lost 5, with 20 bases in between. The assay was immunoSEQ multiplex PCR, and TCRdb's table has in-frame clones only and misses some. The sample consists of about 73,000 clones, about 86% of them appearing once. The TCR comes from an adult with an advanced solid tumor such as melanoma, head and neck, liver or kidney cancer. The chain joins TRBV7-2 to TRBJ1-1, with D possibly being TRBD1 (6 bases). Sample: CD4+ or CD8+ T cells sorted from blood, taken in a trial of the OX40 agonist ivuxolimab. The CDR3: CASNPERGARTEAFF. The CDR3 bases are TGTGCCAGCAACCCGGAGCGGGGGGCGAGGACTGAAGCTTTCTTT.